Each of the 18 T cell receptor beta chains below was sequenced from the same sample in a study of beta chain features in type 1 diabetes. Investigators reverse transcribed all isolated RNA, so they sequenced expressed TCRB transcripts. Clones were read by immunoSEQ multiplex PCR, and TCRdb kept only the in-frame ones, dropping some. This table has more than 300,000 clones, approximately 8.2% appearing once. Sequenced material: central memory CD4+ T cells from blood. The source is a woman under 30 in good health.

This clone was seen a few times. V is TRBV11-3 and J is TRBJ2-1; D is unclear. Germline V gene sequence: CDR1 SGHNT, CDR2 YENEEA. The germline V and J ends were trimmed by 5 bases and 5 bases, with 10 bases remaining between them. The CDR3 is 13 amino acids. The CDR3, as DNA: TGTGCCAGCAGCCCCTCTGTGCACAATGAGCAGTTCTTC. Translated: CASSPSVHNEQFF.

This clone has a handful of counts. This chain uses TRBV6-1 with TRBJ2-4; D unclear. CDR3 length equals 14 residues. CDR1 and CDR2 (germline): MNHNS, SASEGT. V was shortened by 3 bases and J by 0 bases, with 6 bases between the two germline ends. The CDR3, as DNA: TGTGCCAGCAGTGATGGGCTAGCCAAAAACATTCAGTACTTC. Translation gives CASSDGLAKNIQYF.

This clone was observed a handful of times. V gene TRBV6-6 combines with J gene TRBJ1-5; D possibly corresponds to TRBD1 (6 bases). From germline, CDR1 is MNHNY and CDR2 SVGAGI (reference sequence). Trimming shortened V by 5 bases and J by 1 base, and 15 bases separated the two germline ends. The CDR3 length is 16 residues. This CDR3 reads CASSRDTIDSNQPQHF. The CDR3 nucleotides read TGTGCCAGCAGTCGGGACACCATAGACAGCAATCAGCCCCAGCATTTT.

Turning to this clone: Other DNA sequences within the sample encode an identical CDR3. V gene TRBV9 combines with J gene TRBJ2-5, with 11 nucleotides matching TRBD2. Germline lookup yields CDR1 SGDLS and CDR2 YYNGEE. The CDR3 consists of 13 residues. The trim removed 3 bases at V and 5 bases at J, leaving 0 bases unmatched. The CDR3 protein is CASSASGRETQYF. The CDR3 DNA reads TGTGCCAGCAGCGCTAGCGGGAGGGAGACCCAGTACTTC.

This clone was counted a single time. The chain uses TRBV2 and TRBJ2-7; perhaps TRBD1 as D (6 bases). CDR3 length equals 14 residues. CDR1 SNHLY and CDR2 FYNNEI come from the germline V gene. V lost 5 bases and J 2 bases, leaving 13 bases between the germline ends. The CDR3 region is CASSRDTGTYEQYF. In DNA, the CDR3 is TGTGCCAGCAGTAGAGATACAGGGACCTACGAGCAGTACTTC.

This clone is medium-sized in the sample. The chain couples TRBV21-1 to TRBJ1-1. TRBV21-1 is deemed a pseudogene. The CDR3 length is 16 residues. CDR3 residues: CASSKTPRGVNTEAFF. The CDR3 DNA reads TGTGCCAGCAGCAAAACGCCTCGGGGGGTGAACACTGAAGCTTTCTTT.

This clone was seen only a few times. The chain links TRBV5-4 to TRBJ2-5, with D maybe TRBD2 (6 bases). The germline V and J ends were trimmed by 4 bases and 5 bases, with 12 bases remaining between them. The germline gives CDR1 SGHNT, CDR2 YYREEE (reference sequence). This CDR3 has 13 amino acids. CDR3 nucleotide sequence: TGTGCCAGCAGCCCCTCCGGGAGTGAGACCCAGTACTTC. Its translation: CASSPSGSETQYF.

A few counts support this clone. The V and J genes are TRBV5-1 and TRBJ2-1; TRBD2 matches 8 bases. The CDR3 is 15 amino acids. Losses at the gene ends were 1 base for V and 5 bases for J; bases not matched to a gene: 5. Germline V gene lookup returns CDR1 SGHRS and CDR2 YFSETQ. CDR3 DNA sequence: TGCGCCAGCAGCTTGAGTCCGGGACTAGACAATGAGCAGTTCTTC. This encodes CASSLSPGLDNEQFF. Based on the CDR3 plus reference TRBV5-1 and TRBJ2-1, the full variable domain is KAGVTQTPRYLIKTRGQQVTLSCSPISGHRSVSWYQQTPGQGLQFLFEYFSETQRNKGNFPGRFSGRQFSNSRSEMNVSTLELGDSALYLCASSLSPGLDNEQFFGPGTRLTVL.

There are a few counts of this clone. The chain carries TRBV6-1 and TRBJ2-5, with D hard to call. Germline V gene sequence: CDR1 MNHNS, CDR2 SASEGT. Trimming removed 7 bases from V and 10 bases from J, with 4 bases in between. The CDR3 length is 8 residues. This CDR3 reads CASNNQYF. CDR3 nucleotide sequence: TGTGCCAGCAATAACCAGTACTTC.

The rearrangement joins TRBV6-5 to TRBJ1-4; no clear D gene. From germline, CDR1 is MNHEY and CDR2 SVGAGI. Trimming took 0 bases from V and 3 from J, leaving 5 bases between them. The CDR3 is 14 residues long. The CDR3, as DNA: TGTGCCAGCAGTTACTCACCGGCTAATGAAAAACTGTTTTTT. It encodes CASSYSPANEKLFF.

This clone was observed a few times. The chain links TRBV19 to TRBJ1-1; no definite D call. Germline values: CDR1 LNHDA, CDR2 SQIVND (reference sequence). The CDR3 covers 14 residues. V lost 2 bases, J lost 6 bases, and 13 bases lay in between. For the CDR3, the DNA is TGTGCCAGTAGTATATTGAGGATTGGCTCTGAAGCTTTCTTT. Encoded protein: CASSILRIGSEAFF.

At least ten counts were recorded for this clone. This chain joins TRBV9 and TRBJ1-3, with D possibly TRBD1 on 5 matching bases. From germline, CDR1 is SGDLS and CDR2 YYNGEE. The V and J ends lost 0 bases and 3 bases respectively, with 10 bases between them. The CDR3 totals 15 residues. The CDR3 region is CASSVEGAFGNTIYF. The CDR3 bases are TGTGCCAGCAGCGTAGAAGGGGCGTTTGGAAACACCATATATTTT.

V and J are TRBV28 and TRBJ2-3, with D possibly being TRBD2 (5 bases). V was pared by 3 bases and J by 4 bases, with 14 bases between. The germline V gene has CDR1 MDHEN and CDR2 SYDVKM. This CDR3 spans 15 amino acids. CDR3 sequence: CASSFRGRRSDTQYF. For the CDR3, the DNA is TGTGCCAGCAGTTTTCGGGGAAGGAGGTCAGATACGCAGTATTTT. Full variable domain (remainder filled in from reference TRBV28 and TRBJ2-3): DVKVTQSSRYLVKRTGEKVFLECVQDMDHENMFWYRQDPGLGLRLIYFSYDVKMKEKGDIPEGYSVSREKKERFSLILESASTNQTSMYLCASSFRGRRSDTQYFGPGTRLTVL.

Only a few counts were recorded for this clone. The chain is built from TRBV5-1 and TRBJ1-1; D is possibly TRBD1 (5 bases). Deletions cut 7 bases from V and 0 bases from J, with 13 bases between. Germline loops: CDR1 SGHRS, CDR2 YFSETQ. CDR3 size: 14 residues. CDR3 amino acids: CASQKGDLNTEAFF. For the CDR3, the DNA is TGCGCCAGCCAGAAAGGGGATTTGAACACTGAAGCTTTCTTT.

This clone was observed a few times. The rearrangement uses TRBV2 and TRBJ2-7, with 8 bases identical to TRBD1. The CDR3 runs 14 residues. CDR1 is SNHLY and CDR2 is FYNNEI in the germline V gene. V lost 4 bases and J lost 2; bases outside the gene matches: 4. The CDR3 protein is CASSVNRGAYEQYF. The CDR3 coding sequence is TGTGCCAGCAGTGTAAACAGGGGGGCCTACGAGCAGTACTTC.

This clone was counted between two and nine times. V is TRBV29-1 and J is TRBJ2-1; D gene ambiguous. Trimming took 5 bases from V and 5 from J, leaving 16 bases between them. The CDR3 runs 14 residues. Germline V gene sequence: CDR1 SQVTM, CDR2 ANQGSEA. The CDR3 coding sequence is TGCAGCGTTAAAATGAACAGTCCACACAATGAGCAGTTCTTC. This sequence encodes CSVKMNSPHNEQFF.

The genes are TRBV9 and TRBJ2-5; D gene unclear. The CDR3 contains 14 residues. Deletions cut 2 bases from V and 2 bases from J, with 10 bases between. Germline V lookup: CDR1 SGDLS, CDR2 YYNGEE. The CDR3 region is CASSVGSGQETQYF. CDR3 nucleotide sequence: TGTGCCAGCAGCGTTGGGTCTGGACAAGAGACCCAGTACTTC.

The chain recombines TRBV28 with TRBJ2-5, with a tentative D call TRBD2 (5 bases). This CDR3 has 14 amino acids. Germline V lookup: CDR1 MDHEN, CDR2 SYDVKM. V was trimmed by 6 bases and J by 5 bases, leaving 16 bases between them. CDR3 protein: CASSPADFEETQYF. For the CDR3, the DNA is TGTGCCAGCAGCCCGGCGGACTTTGAGGAGACCCAGTACTTC. Full variable domain (outside the CDR3, taken from reference TRBV28 and TRBJ2-5): DVKVTQSSRYLVKRTGEKVFLECVQDMDHENMFWYRQDPGLGLRLIYFSYDVKMKEKGDIPEGYSVSREKKERFSLILESASTNQTSMYLCASSPADFEETQYFGPGTRLLVL.